This entry concerns a single T cell receptor beta chain. Antigen: not known. TCR beta cDNA libraries included unique molecular identifiers. TCRdb analysed the PCR reads with MiXCR anew, one entry per CDR3 protein. The data contain hundreds of thousands of distinct CDR3 sequences, roughly half of them seen just once; the ten biggest clones take up approximately 4.2%. This entry comes from a study of post-analysis software for immune sequencing data. Study as a whole: Secondary progressive, relapsing-remitting and progressive-relapsing multiple sclerosis were among the included disease courses.

This CDR3 has 12 amino acids. The germline V gene encodes CDR1 SQVTM and CDR2 ANQGSEA. V was pared by 3 bases and J by 8 bases, with 11 bases between. Findings and caveats of the study: When compared against controls, multiple sclerosis patients showed significantly lower normalized Chao1 diversity. Analysis by F measure revealed that same-batch samples clustered strongly together. Relative to controls, patients had 4 or 5 TRBV segments at higher frequency, with TRBV5-6, TRBV5-1 and TRBV20-1 among these.

The chain combines TRBV29-1 with TRBJ2-1; tentative D call: TRBD2 (7 bases). This clonotype was obtained from a girl aged 10 to 17 with multiple sclerosis. Sequencing input: blood. CDR3 protein: CSVDCGGDEQFF. For the CDR3, the DNA is TGCAGCGTTGATTGCGGGGGCGATGAGCAGTTCTTC.